Presented here are 25 T cell receptor beta chains from one specimen sequenced in a study of blood T cell repertoires in COVID-19. The data were produced by immunoSEQ multiplex PCR, yet TCRdb's version contains in-frame clones alone and is incomplete. This sample has roughly 100,000 clones; approximately 86% occur once, and the top ten carry around 2.9%. Source material: peripheral blood. The receptors shown here come from a man in his fifties with active or convalescent COVID-19.

V gene TRBV10-3 combines with J gene TRBJ2-6; tentative D call: TRBD2 (5 bases). V was trimmed by 6 bases and J by 2 bases, leaving 5 bases between them. The germline V gene encodes CDR1 ENHRY and CDR2 SYGVKD. The CDR3 is 13 residues long. The CDR3 DNA reads as TGTGCCATCAGCGGGACTGGGGCCAACGTCCTGACTTTC. Amino acids: CAISGTGANVLTF.

V usage is TRBV6-5 and J usage is TRBJ2-3; 7 bases fit TRBD1. Trimming removed 6 bases from V and 4 bases from J; junction bases left unmatched: 1. The germline V gene has CDR1 MNHEY and CDR2 SVGAGI. This CDR3 has 12 amino acids. The CDR3 DNA follows: TGTGCCAGCAGAGGACAGGCAGATACGCAGTATTTT. This translates into CASRGQADTQYF.

This clone was found a few times. The chain's CDR3 is CASSRRYEQYF. CDR3 DNA: TGTGCCAGCAGCCGTCGCTACGAGCAGTACTTC. The chain carries TRBV12-3 or TRBV12-4 and TRBJ2-7; no firm D call. Trimming left V 6 bases short and J 3 bases short, with 6 bases between. This CDR3 has 11 residues.

The CDR3 loop is CASRAEANYGYTF. In nucleotides, the CDR3 is TGTGCCAGTAGGGCGGAAGCTAACTATGGCTACACCTTC. The chain links TRBV19 to TRBJ1-2; D unclear. Germline loops: CDR1 LNHDA, CDR2 SQIVND (reference sequence). Trimming left V 6 bases short and J 0 bases short, with 8 bases between. This CDR3 has 13 residues.

This chain joins TRBV6-4 and TRBJ1-5, with no clear D. Germline CDR1 MRHNA, CDR2 SNTAGT. CDR3 size: 13 residues. Trimming pared 7 bases from V and 3 bases from J, leaving 10 bases between. The CDR3 DNA reads TGTGCCAGCATCGCCACAGACAATCAGCCCCAGCATTTT. Translated: CASIATDNQPQHF.

This rearrangement joins TRBV10-1 to TRBJ1-1; 10 nucleotides align to TRBD1. Germline-derived CDR1 and CDR2 are WNHNN and SYGVQD (reference sequence). This CDR3 spans 18 amino acids. V shed 2 bases and J 5 bases; nucleotides not matched to a gene: 14. CDR3 bases: TGCGCCAGCAGTGAGGAGTCGGGATCGACAGGGGGCGGGACTGAAGCTTTCTTT. Translating gives CASSEESGSTGGGTEAFF.

The chain carries TRBV9 and TRBJ2-5, with 7 bases lining up with TRBD2. CDR3 size: 14 residues. The germline V gene encodes CDR1 SGDLS and CDR2 YYNGEE. Trimming removed 4 bases from V and 2 bases from J; junction bases left unmatched: 5. CDR3 in amino acids: CASSLVGGQETQYF. The CDR3, as DNA: TGTGCCAGCAGCCTCGTCGGGGGGCAAGAGACCCAGTACTTC. The whole variable domain, remainder taken from reference TRBV9 and TRBJ2-5, is DSGVTQTPKHLITATGQRVTLRCSPRSGDLSVYWYQQSLDQGLQFLIQYYNGEERAKGNILERFSAQQFPDLHSELNLSSLELGDSALYFCASSLVGGQETQYFGPGTRLLVL.

This chain connects TRBV11-2 to TRBJ2-7; tentative D call: TRBD1 (6 bases). The V gene lost 3 bases and the J gene lost 3 bases, with 9 bases spanning the gap. The CDR3 extends over 13 amino acids. Germline loops: CDR1 SGHAT, CDR2 FQNNGV. The CDR3 protein is CASSFVGGYEQYV. CDR3 bases: TGTGCCAGCAGCTTCGTAGGGGGCTACGAGCAGTACGTC.

The V and J genes are TRBV28 and TRBJ1-6; D might be TRBD1 (5 bases). Germline V gives CDR1 MDHEN, CDR2 SYDVKM. The CDR3 contains 14 residues. Trimming removed 7 bases from V and 8 bases from J, with 15 bases in between. The CDR3 coding sequence is TGTGCCAGCATTACAGGCCCATCAGATTCACCCCTCCACTTT. As protein: CASITGPSDSPLHF.

V gene TRBV1 combines with J gene TRBJ1-1. TRBV1 is annotated as a pseudogene. The CDR3 sequence is 15 residues long. CDR3 residues: CTSSPERGRNTEAFF. The DNA for the CDR3 is TGCACCAGCAGCCCCGAGCGGGGGCGAAACACTGAAGCTTTCTTT.

V is TRBV4-1 and J is TRBJ2-3; 9 bases agree with TRBD1. There are 15 residues in the CDR3. The J segment lost 5 bases and the V segment lost 2 bases, leaving 5 bases of the junction unmatched. CDR1 is MGHRA and CDR2 is YSYEKL in the germline V gene. CDR3 nucleotide sequence: TGCGCCAGCAGCCAACCCCGGGACAGGGAAGATACGCAGTATTTT. This gives the protein CASSQPRDREDTQYF.

This sequence joins TRBV29-1 and TRBJ1-1; the D gene is possibly TRBD1 (6 bases). This CDR3 is 14 amino acids long. The V and J ends lost 4 bases and 0 bases respectively, with 12 bases between them. From germline, CDR1 is SQVTM and CDR2 ANQGSEA. CDR3 protein: CSVGGGGVNTEAFF. In DNA form, the CDR3 reads TGCAGCGTTGGTGGAGGGGGGGTGAACACTGAAGCTTTCTTT.

The gene calls are TRBV4-1 and TRBJ2-2, with 8 nucleotides matching TRBD2. The length of the CDR3 is 18 residues. V lost 1 base to trimming and J lost 0 bases; unmatched junction nucleotides: 7. CDR1 MGHRA and CDR2 YSYEKL come from the germline V gene. In DNA form, the CDR3 reads TGCGCCAGCAGCCAAGTCGTCGGGGGGGTAACGAACACCGGGGAGCTGTTTTTT. Translation gives CASSQVVGGVTNTGELFF.

The chain joins TRBV5-6 to TRBJ2-4, with TRBD2 identical over 7 bases. The J segment lost 9 bases and the V segment lost 3 bases, leaving 9 bases of the junction unmatched. CDR3 length: 14 residues. Germline-derived CDR1 and CDR2 are SGHDT and YYEEEE. The CDR3 region is CASSSPPGGSIQYF. For the CDR3, the DNA is TGTGCCAGCAGCTCTCCTCCCGGGGGGAGCATTCAGTACTTC.

The chain has TRBV7-6 and TRBJ2-3; 7 bases are shared with TRBD1. V was clipped by 4 bases and J by 6 bases; unmatched bases: 10. CDR3 length: 15 residues. From germline, CDR1 is SGHVS and CDR2 FNYEAQ. DNA of the CDR3: TGTGCCAGCAGCTCCCAGAACAGGGGTTTGGATACGCAGTATTTT. This gives the protein CASSSQNRGLDTQYF.

V usage is TRBV4-3 and J usage is TRBJ2-2; 9 nucleotides align to TRBD2. CDR3 length: 16 amino acids. V lost 0 bases and J lost 2; bases outside the gene matches: 1. Per germline, CDR1 LGHNA and CDR2 YSLEER. The CDR3 DNA reads TGCGCCAGCAGCCAAGATAGCGGGGGCAACACCGGGGAGCTGTTTTTT. Amino acid sequence: CASSQDSGGNTGELFF.

The chain combines TRBV6-5 with TRBJ2-2; 7 bases map to TRBD1. This CDR3 is built from 14 residues. Looked up from germline, CDR1 is MNHEY and CDR2 is SVGAGI. V shed 6 bases and J 7 bases; nucleotides not matched to a gene: 8. The CDR3 sequence: CASSLQGLGGELFF. CDR3 nucleotide sequence: TGTGCCAGCAGCTTACAGGGGTTGGGCGGGGAGCTGTTTTTT.

The chain recombines TRBV6-5 with TRBJ2-7, with 14 nucleotides matching TRBD2. Germline assignment: CDR1 MNHEY and CDR2 SVGAGI. This CDR3 is 15 amino acids long. V gave up 6 bases and J gave up 3 bases; unmatched junction bases: 4. This chain's CDR3 is CASRLGLAGGYEQYF. The DNA for the CDR3 is TGTGCCAGCAGACTTGGACTAGCGGGGGGCTACGAGCAGTACTTC.

The chain carries TRBV6-2 or TRBV6-3 and TRBJ2-3; 12 nucleotides align to TRBD1. Germline CDR1 and CDR2: MNHEY and SVGEGT. V was clipped by 0 bases and J by 6 bases; unmatched bases: 4. This CDR3 region has 16 residues. Here the CDR3 reads CASSYSGTGGFDTQYF. CDR3 bases: TGTGCCAGCAGTTACTCCGGGACAGGGGGCTTCGATACGCAGTATTTT.

This chain joins TRBV4-1 and TRBJ2-1; 8 bases line up with TRBD1. Trimming removed 0 bases from V and 8 bases from J; junction bases left unmatched: 9. The CDR3 is 16 amino acids. Germline V gives CDR1 MGHRA, CDR2 YSYEKL. The CDR3 is CASSQEEDRAAYEQFF. The CDR3 DNA sequence: TGCGCCAGCAGCCAAGAAGAGGACAGGGCAGCCTATGAGCAGTTCTTC.

This clone was seen a single time. CDR3 residues: CASSFHGRSYNEQFF. CDR3 nucleotides: TGTGCCAGCAGTTTCCATGGTAGATCCTACAATGAGCAGTTCTTC. The chain uses TRBV28 and TRBJ2-1; D is uncertain. V was clipped by 3 bases and J by 1 base, with 10 bases between them. CDR3 length equals 15 residues. Germline assignment: CDR1 MDHEN and CDR2 SYDVKM.

The chain links TRBV5-1 to TRBJ1-6; TRBD1 agrees at 7 bases. CDR3 size: 17 residues. Germline CDR1 SGHRS, CDR2 YFSETQ. The V and J ends lost 4 bases and 0 bases, in that order; junction bases with no gene match: 7. The CDR3 bases are TGCGCCAGCAGCCCTACGACAGGGATCTCCTATAATTCACCCCTCCACTTT. Translated, it gives CASSPTTGISYNSPLHF.

The chain joins TRBV18 to TRBJ1-6, with 7 bases lining up with TRBD1. The CDR3 is 16 amino acids. Germline lookup yields CDR1 KGHSH and CDR2 LQKENI. The V gene end was trimmed by 1 base and the J gene end by 5 bases; junction bases not matched to a gene: 5. CDR3 protein: CASSPRLGQNNSPLHF. DNA of the CDR3: TGTGCCAGCTCACCACGTCTGGGACAGAATAATTCACCCCTCCACTTT.

J is TRBJ2-2 and V is TRBV19; D is uncertain. V lost 3 bases, J lost 6 bases, and 8 bases lay in between. The CDR3 consists of 13 residues. Germline V gene lookup returns CDR1 LNHDA and CDR2 SQIVND (reference sequence). The CDR3 DNA reads TGTGCCAGTAGTATGAGTCTCTCCGGGGAGCTGTTTTTT. Its translation is CASSMSLSGELFF.

The chain has TRBV11-3 and TRBJ2-3, with 10 bases lining up with TRBD2. The CDR3 totals 15 residues. Unmatched junction bases numbered 5, after V lost 3 bases and J lost 5 bases. Germline-derived CDR1 and CDR2 are SGHNT and YENEEA. CDR3 sequence: CASSLTSGFIDTQYF. Written as DNA, the CDR3 is TGTGCCAGCAGCTTGACTAGCGGGTTTATAGATACGCAGTATTTT.